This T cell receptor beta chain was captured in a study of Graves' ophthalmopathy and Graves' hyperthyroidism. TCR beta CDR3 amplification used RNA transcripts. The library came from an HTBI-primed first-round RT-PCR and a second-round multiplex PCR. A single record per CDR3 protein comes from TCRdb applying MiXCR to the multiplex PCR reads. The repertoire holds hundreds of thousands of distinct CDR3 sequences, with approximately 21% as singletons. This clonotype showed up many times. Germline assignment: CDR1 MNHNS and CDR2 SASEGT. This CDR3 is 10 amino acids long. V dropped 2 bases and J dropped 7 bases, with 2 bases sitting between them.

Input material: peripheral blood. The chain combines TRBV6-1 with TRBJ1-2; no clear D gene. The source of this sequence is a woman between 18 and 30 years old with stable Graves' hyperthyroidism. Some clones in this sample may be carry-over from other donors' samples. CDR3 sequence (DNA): TGTGCCAGCAGTGAACCTGGCTACACCTTC. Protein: CASSEPGYTF.